This TCR beta chain was identified in a study of T cells after yellow fever vaccination (dated by TCRdb to between 2018 and 2021). The study in broad terms: Libraries from fractions with low cell numbers were prepared with the SMART-Seq v4 Ultra Low Input RNA kit. To follow T-cell clones before and after both primary and booster YFV17D yellow fever vaccination, bulk TCR alpha and beta repertoires underwent longitudinal sequencing. Two healthy male donors made up the cohort, one aged 18 to 29 years and the other aged 30 to 40 years. Blood was drawn at multiple timepoints before and after primary and secondary immunization, with bulk PBMC replicates and cell subsets isolated.

This clonotype came up many times. Its antigen remains undetermined. Per-nucleotide qualities are absent, and no much larger clonotype sits a single base away. The cysteine opens and the phenylalanine closes a CDR3 of 14 amino acids. Left in the record is the CDR3 DNA by itself, 42 bases read in frame from the first base. Trimming leaves V shorter by 0 bases and J shorter by 6 bases, with the junction holding 2 bases beyond the gene matches. CDR1 and CDR2, looked up from the germline V gene (reference sequence), are DFQATT and SNEGSKA. Taken with the paper, the label for treatment or condition translates to: live attenuated yellow fever vaccine strain. At each blood-draw timepoint, two biological replicates of bulk PBMCs were obtained. A standard Ficoll-Paque protocol was used to isolate PBMCs from peripheral blood. RNA was extracted with TriZol from bulk PBMCs, CD4 and CD8 fractions, and dextramer-positive and dextramer-negative fractions.

Here is what the overall study found, with its caveats: The study included only a couple of donors, which limits how far the findings can be generalized. After the booster, most of the clones that had expanded following primary vaccination were detected again (96% of CD4 and 80% to 90% of CD8), which suggests that memory was broadly maintained. A small share of clonotypes occurred in both CD4 and CD8 compartments, likely arising from convergent recombination. Computational filtering was required because FACS-sorted repertoires could contain abundant contaminating clonotypes from the bulk population. Compared with the primary T-cell response, the secondary T-cell response was faster but weaker, reaching its peak on day 5 rather than on day 15.

TCR cDNA was synthesized by 5'RACE template switching, through which a universal primer site and unique molecular identifiers were introduced. cDNA synthesis was primed from both the TCR alpha and TCR beta constant segments. Libraries were amplified in two PCR steps, with sample barcodes and sequencing adapters added in the second step. Sequencing of libraries was done on Illumina HiSeq 2500 (2x100 bp) or NovaSeq (2x150 bp). The authors processed their data as follows. MIGEC was used to demultiplex reads and collapse the reads into UMI consensus sequences, and MiXCR was used for V(D)J alignment. Vaccine-responding clonotypes were identified with edgeR using replicate PBMC samples, with FDR below 0.01 and a log2 fold change above 5 up to day 15 being required. Bulk clonotypes were assigned CD4 or CD8 identity according to which sequenced CD4 or CD8 repertoire held them at higher abundance. In TCRdb, the public reads were trimmed at Q25 with fastp and aligned with MiXCR, with productive beta chains retained. Each CDR3 protein gets just one entry, which takes the most common genes and DNA from the rows behind it. These V and J calls derive from TCRdb rather than the authors' analysis. Present in this sample are 300,000 to 450,000 distinct CDR3 sequences, approximately 6% of which were seen just once. The ten largest clones take up about 15% of the sample.

This specimen consisted of PBMCs, obtained 5 days after the yellow fever booster vaccination. The receptor was isolated from a man between 25 and 39 years old who received the YFV17D yellow fever vaccine. The chain employs TRBV20-1 and TRBJ2-7; TRBD2 fits 13 bases in the junction. CDR3 loop: CSARETSGRAEQYF. The DNA sequence is as follows: TGCAGTGCTAGAGAAACTAGCGGGAGGGCCGAGCAGTACTTC.